What follows are 9 T cell receptor beta chains derived from one specimen sequenced in a study of blood T cell repertoires in COVID-19 (dated by TCRdb to between 2020 and 2021). Libraries came from the immunoSEQ multiplex PCR assay. TCRdb retrieved this table from immuneACCESS and kept in-frame rearrangements only. Not all clones are present; in checked studies, unresolved V genes account for under half, and no reason is known for the remainder. The sample profile shows around 300,000 clones; around 89% of them were found once. The ten largest clones capture 1.7% of the sample. Sequences were obtained from PBMCs or T cells enriched from blood (not recorded which). The receptor source for this set is a woman aged 18-35 years with acute COVID-19.

In DNA form, the CDR3 reads TGTGCCTGCTGGGGACATATGAACACTGAAGCTTTCTTT. Encoded protein: CACWGHMNTEAFF. The J gene is TRBJ1-1, the V gene TRBV30; perhaps TRBD1 as D (6 bases). There are 13 residues in the CDR3. The V end lost 6 bases, the J end lost 0 bases, and 11 bases lay between the germline ends. CDR1 and CDR2 (germline): GTSNPN, SVGIG (reference sequence).

The V gene is TRBV30, the J gene TRBJ1-4, with TRBD1 matching 7 bases. The CDR3 totals 15 residues. Germline CDR1 reads GTSNPN; CDR2 reads SVGIG (reference sequence). After removal of 3 bases from V and 0 bases from J, the junction contained 4 bases not matched to a gene. The CDR3 coding sequence is TGTGCCTGGAGCCCTGGGACAGCAACTAATGAAAAACTGTTTTTT. The encoded protein is CAWSPGTATNEKLFF.

This sequence joins TRBV11-2 and TRBJ1-2, with D uncertain. Germline CDR1 reads SGHAT; CDR2 reads FQNNGV. CDR3 length: 14 residues. Trimming removed 3 bases at V and 2 bases at J, with 10 bases between. This chain's CDR3 is CASSLVEGNYGYTF. The CDR3 DNA is TGTGCCAGCAGCTTGGTTGAGGGCAACTATGGCTACACCTTC.

Comments on this clone: At one end, the junction sequence differs from germline, possibly due to a read error. The chain is built from TRBV28 and TRBJ1-2; D is perhaps TRBD1 (5 bases). CDR1 and CDR2 from the germline V gene are MDHEN and SYDVKM. The CDR3 covers 12 residues. The CDR3 DNA sequence: TGTGCCAGCAGTTTAATCGGGACTCATCATTTCTTC. Its translation: CASSLIGTHHFF.

V and J are TRBV19 and TRBJ2-2, with a tentative D call TRBD1 (6 bases). This CDR3 is built from 15 residues. Trimming took off 8 bases at V and 4 bases at J, with 17 bases between the two ends. Looked up from germline, CDR1 is LNHDA and CDR2 is SQIVND (reference sequence). CDR3 bases: TGTGCCAGTTTAGTCGGGCCAGGGGCCACCGGGGAGCTGTTTTTT. It specifies CASLVGPGATGELFF.

The rearrangement links TRBV4-3 to TRBJ2-1; 12 nucleotides line up with TRBD2. This CDR3 comprises 17 residues. CDR1 and CDR2 from the germline V gene are LGHNA and YSLEER. Trimming removed 0 bases from V and 9 bases from J; junction bases left unmatched: 9. The CDR3 loop is CASSQDLAGGPVFEQFF. In DNA form, the CDR3 reads TGCGCCAGCAGCCAAGATCTAGCGGGAGGGCCGGTGTTTGAGCAGTTCTTC.

The chain recombines TRBV19 with TRBJ2-1; 11 bases agree with TRBD1. Germline lookup yields CDR1 LNHDA and CDR2 SQIVND (reference sequence). V trimming: 7 bases; J trimming: 9 bases; junction bases outside the gene matches: 11. The CDR3 spans 15 residues. The CDR3, as DNA: TGTGCCAGTAACTATCCGGGACAGGGGGTGACTGAGCAGTTCTTC. Its translation is CASNYPGQGVTEQFF.

The CDR3 sequence: CASRGLAGGPWEQYF. As DNA, the CDR3 is TGTGCCAGCAGAGGACTAGCGGGAGGGCCGTGGGAGCAGTACTTC. The V call is TRBV6-5, the J call TRBJ2-7, with 15 bases fitting TRBD2. Germline lookup yields CDR1 MNHEY and CDR2 SVGAGI. There are 15 residues in the CDR3. V lost 6 bases, J lost 7 bases, and 7 bases stayed unmatched.

The rearrangement links TRBV29-1 to TRBJ1-2; D unresolved. Trimming left V 6 bases short and J 6 bases short, with 5 bases between. The CDR3 consists of 9 residues. The germline V gene has CDR1 SQVTM and CDR2 ANQGSEA. The CDR3 sequence: CSVGDGYTF. The CDR3 DNA sequence: TGCAGCGTAGGAGATGGCTACACCTTC.